The 14 T cell receptor beta chains below come from one sample, sequenced in a study of OX40 agonist ivuxolimab in advanced cancers. The repertoire was sequenced with immunoSEQ multiplex PCR; TCRdb's copy has only in-frame clones and lacks some. The sample records approximately 79,000 clones, roughly 94% being singletons. Material: CD4+ or CD8+ T cells sorted from blood, obtained in a trial of the OX40 agonist ivuxolimab. These receptors all stem from an adult with an advanced solid tumor such as melanoma, head and neck, liver or kidney cancer.

The chain employs TRBV10-2 and TRBJ2-5, with D perhaps TRBD2 (5 bases). The V and J ends lost 2 bases and 1 base respectively, with 11 bases between them. This CDR3 contains 15 residues. Germline loops: CDR1 WSHSY, CDR2 SAAADI. The CDR3 bases are TGCGCCAGCAGTGAGGACTATCCAAGCCAAGAGACCCAGTACTTC. Amino acid sequence: CASSEDYPSQETQYF.

The chain couples TRBV27 to TRBJ2-1; 15 bases are shared with TRBD2. J lost 4 bases, V lost 6 bases, and 16 bases had no gene match. The germline CDR1 and CDR2 sequences are MNHEY and SMNVEV (reference sequence). This CDR3 comprises 20 residues. In DNA form, the CDR3 reads TGTGCCAGCAGCCTCCCCGGGACTAGCGGGAGGCACGTAGAGTACAATGAGCAGTTCTTC. As protein: CASSLPGTSGRHVEYNEQFF.

The chain joins TRBV12-1 to TRBJ2-7; no DNA check was done on the table's D call, TRBD1. TRBV12-1 is a known pseudogene. The CDR3 has 15 amino acids. The CDR3 DNA is TGTGCCAGCAGCATACGGACAGGGGAGGGGTACGAGCAGTACTTC. Translating it yields CASSIRTGEGYEQYF.

The CDR3 nucleotides read TGTGCCAGCAGCTTTATGGACAGGGAACTGTTTTTT. It is translated as CASSFMDRELFF. The rearrangement links TRBV5-4 to TRBJ1-4, with TRBD1 identical over 8 bases. The CDR3 totals 12 residues. Trimming took 2 bases from V and 12 from J; bases not matched to a gene: 3. The germline gives CDR1 SGHNT, CDR2 YYREEE (reference sequence).

The chain carries TRBV11-2 and TRBJ1-5, with 7 positions matching TRBD1. V shed 2 bases, J shed 2 bases, and the junction held 9 bases outside the gene matches. CDR1 is SGHAT and CDR2 is FQNNGV in the germline V gene. There are 17 residues in the CDR3. The CDR3 region has the DNA TGTGCCAGCAGCTTAAATAGAACAGGGGAGGGCAATCAGCCCCAGCATTTT. It specifies CASSLNRTGEGNQPQHF.

The V and J genes are TRBV6-5 and TRBJ1-3; 8 nucleotides match TRBD1. J gave up 4 bases and V 5 bases, and 4 bases lay outside the gene matches. CDR1 and CDR2 from the germline V gene are MNHEY and SVGAGI. The CDR3 consists of 14 residues. Here the CDR3 reads CASSPTGVGNTIYF. The CDR3 DNA reads as TGTGCCAGCAGTCCGACAGGGGTCGGAAACACCATATATTTT.

The CDR3 protein is CASSRPDRSTVEQFF. DNA of the CDR3: TGTGCCAGCAGCCGACCGGACAGGTCGACGGTGGAGCAGTTCTTC. The chain joins TRBV7-2 to TRBJ2-1, with 7 bases lining up with TRBD1. The CDR3 consists of 15 residues. Trimming at V came to 5 bases and at J to 10 bases, leaving 14 bases not matched to a gene. Germline CDR1 reads SGHTA; CDR2 reads FQGNSA. Drawing the rest from reference TRBV7-2 and TRBJ2-1, the complete variable domain is GAGVSQSPSNKVTEKGKDVELRCDPISGHTALYWYRQSLGQGLEFLIYFQGNSAPDKSGLPSDRFSAERTGGSVSTLTIQRTQQEDSAVYLCASSRPDRSTVEQFFGPGTRLTVL.

The chain joins TRBV2 to TRBJ2-1, with D perhaps being TRBD1 or TRBD2 (5 bases each). Germline V gene data show CDR1 as SNHLY and CDR2 as FYNNEI. There are 16 residues in the CDR3. V lost 4 bases and J 5 bases, leaving 18 bases between the germline ends. CDR3 nucleotide sequence: TGTGCCAGCAGTGCTTCGGTCAGGGACGTTGACAATGAGCAGTTCTTC. Protein sequence: CASSASVRDVDNEQFF. Filled out from reference TRBV2 and TRBJ2-1, the complete variable domain reads EPEVTQTPSHQVTQMGQEVILRCVPISNHLYFYWYRQILGQKVEFLVSFYNNEISEKSEIFDDQFSVERPDGSNFTLKIRSTKLEDSAMYFCASSASVRDVDNEQFFGPGTRLTVL.

This CDR3 reads CASSLVGDLTYEQYF. The CDR3 bases are TGTGCCAGCAGCTTAGTAGGGGATCTTACCTACGAGCAGTACTTC. The chain recombines TRBV7-9 with TRBJ2-7; the D gene is possibly TRBD1 (5 bases). Germline V gives CDR1 SEHNR, CDR2 FQNEAQ (reference sequence). The CDR3 length is 15 residues. Deletions cut 1 base from V and 2 bases from J, with 12 bases between. Based on the CDR3 plus reference TRBV7-9 and TRBJ2-7, the full variable domain is DTGVSQNPRHKITKRGQNVTFRCDPISEHNRLYWYRQTLGQGPEFLTYFQNEAQLEKSRLLSDRFSAERPKGSFSTLEIQRTEQGDSAMYLCASSLVGDLTYEQYFGPGTRLTVT.

The chain combines TRBV30 with TRBJ2-7, with D possibly TRBD2 on 5 matching bases. This CDR3 is 15 amino acids long. Germline CDR1 is GTSNPN and CDR2 is SVGIG (reference sequence). Trimming took 3 bases from V and 2 from J, leaving 17 bases between them. This CDR3 is CAWRLTRGVPYEQYF. The CDR3 bases are TGTGCCTGGAGACTGACACGGGGAGTCCCCTACGAGCAGTACTTC. The complete variable domain, with remaining parts taken from reference TRBV30 and TRBJ2-7, reads SQTIHQWPATLVQPVGSPLSLECTVEGTSNPNLYWYRQAAGRGLQLLFYSVGIGQISSEVPQNLSASRPQDRQFILSSKKLLLSDSGFYLCAWRLTRGVPYEQYFGPGTRLTVT.

The chain has TRBV6-5 and TRBJ1-1, with D perhaps TRBD1 (5 bases). Germline V lookup: CDR1 MNHEY, CDR2 SVGAGI. V was pared by 5 bases and J by 3 bases, with 13 bases between. CDR3 length equals 14 residues. The CDR3 sequence: CASSPPGVDTEAFF. CDR3 coding DNA: TGTGCCAGCAGTCCACCGGGGGTGGACACTGAAGCTTTCTTT.

The V and J genes are TRBV19 and TRBJ1-2; TRBD1 aligns across 11 bases. Germline trimming cut 6 bases from V and 4 bases from J; bases unmatched to any gene: 7. Germline V gives CDR1 LNHDA, CDR2 SQIVND (reference sequence). This CDR3 is built from 15 residues. This CDR3 is CASSLTGTGGYGYTF. CDR3 coding DNA: TGTGCCAGTAGCCTTACCGGGACAGGGGGCTATGGCTACACCTTC.

V and J are TRBV6-5 and TRBJ2-1; tentative D call: TRBD1 (6 bases). Germline CDR1 and CDR2: MNHEY and SVGAGI. CDR3 length equals 15 residues. V lost 2 bases, J lost 8 bases, and 16 bases lay in between. In DNA, the CDR3 is TGTGCCAGCAGTTACAAGGGGGAGCCTGAGGATGAGCAGTTCTTC. This encodes CASSYKGEPEDEQFF.

This clone was seen ten or more times. The chain combines TRBV25-1 with TRBJ2-7, with D unresolved. The CDR3 sequence is 11 residues long. V shed 4 bases and J shed 1 base, with 2 bases lying between them. From germline, CDR1 is MGHDK and CDR2 SYGVNS. The CDR3 protein is CASSVSYEQYF. CDR3 DNA: TGTGCCAGCAGTGTTTCCTACGAGCAGTACTTC.